Below, 27 T cell receptor beta chains from the same sample are listed, as sequenced in a study of shared clonotypes between healthy human individuals. This table comes from immunoSEQ multiplex PCR, and its TCRdb copy is limited to in-frame clones, with some not included. Seen here are fewer than 550,000 clones, about 80% observed once, and the top ten hold 9.5% to 15%. The sequenced material came from PBMCs. Source of these receptors: a middle-aged woman in good health. Some clones in this sample may be carry-over from other donors' samples.

This chain links TRBV7-2 with TRBJ1-2; D unresolved. Germline V gene data show CDR1 as SGHTA and CDR2 as FQGNSA. The CDR3 loop spans 13 amino acids. V was shortened by 5 bases and J by 2 bases, with 9 bases between the two germline ends. The CDR3 DNA follows: TGTGCCAGCAGCCAGAACTGGAACTATGGCTACACCTTC. Its translation is CASSQNWNYGYTF.

The J gene is TRBJ2-1, the V gene TRBV7-9; TRBD2 agrees at 16 bases. The J segment lost 7 bases and the V segment lost 6 bases, leaving 12 bases of the junction unmatched. Germline V gives CDR1 SEHNR, CDR2 FQNEAQ (reference sequence). This CDR3 comprises 18 residues. The CDR3 region is CASRPRGTSGRAGNEQFF. The CDR3 DNA sequence: TGTGCCAGCAGGCCTAGAGGGACTAGCGGGAGGGCCGGTAATGAGCAGTTCTTC.

The genes are TRBV2 and TRBJ2-3, with 9 bases identical to TRBD1. The germline V gene has CDR1 SNHLY and CDR2 FYNNEI. The CDR3 is 15 residues long. The trim removed 2 bases at V and 4 bases at J, leaving 4 bases unmatched. CDR3 nucleotides: TGTGCCAGCAGTGAATATGGACAGGGGTCAGATACGCAGTATTTT. Its translation is CASSEYGQGSDTQYF.

The chain joins TRBV30 to TRBJ2-2; D remains unclear. The CDR3 has 15 amino acids. Deletions cut 0 bases from V and 2 bases from J, with 10 bases between. The germline V gene has CDR1 GTSNPN and CDR2 SVGIG (reference sequence). The CDR3 reads CAWSVLGPNTGELFF. The CDR3 DNA follows: TGTGCCTGGAGTGTACTTGGGCCAAACACCGGGGAGCTGTTTTTT.

The chain carries TRBV19 and TRBJ2-3; TRBD1 matches at 7 bases. V was clipped by 5 bases and J by 2 bases; unmatched bases: 10. Germline V gene data show CDR1 as LNHDA and CDR2 as SQIVND (reference sequence). The CDR3 is 16 residues long. The CDR3 loop reads CASSLDRQGYTDTQYF. CDR3 nucleotides: TGTGCCAGTAGTTTGGACAGGCAGGGATACACAGATACGCAGTATTTT.

This rearrangement joins TRBV18 to TRBJ2-1; 11 nucleotides align to TRBD2. The trim removed 0 bases at V and 4 bases at J, leaving 2 bases unmatched. In germline, CDR1 is KGHSH, CDR2 LQKENI. This CDR3 region has 16 residues. This chain's CDR3 is CASSPPGTSGYNEQFF. The CDR3 nucleotides are TGTGCCAGCTCACCACCCGGGACTAGCGGTTACAATGAGCAGTTCTTC.

This rearrangement joins TRBV28 to TRBJ2-7; TRBD2 matches 14 bases. The V and J ends lost 3 bases and 5 bases, in that order; junction bases with no gene match: 9. The CDR3 loop spans 17 amino acids. Germline CDR1 MDHEN, CDR2 SYDVKM. The chain's CDR3 is CASSLTGLAGVSDEQYF. DNA for the CDR3: TGTGCCAGCAGTTTGACGGGACTAGCGGGAGTAAGCGACGAGCAGTACTTC.

A remark on this clone: The germline gene is not matched at one end of the junction; a read error may be the cause. Other DNA sequences from this sample encode an identical CDR3 as well. The chain is built from TRBV18 and TRBJ1-2, with 9 positions matching TRBD1. Germline V gene data show CDR1 as KGHSH and CDR2 as LQKENI. The CDR3 length is 14 residues. The CDR3 loop is CASSLGQGRSGYTF. Written as DNA, the CDR3 is TGTGCCAGCTCACTTGGACAGGGGAGGAGTGGCTACACATTC.

The rearrangement joins TRBV19 to TRBJ2-2, with TRBD1 matching 9 bases. CDR1 is LNHDA and CDR2 is SQIVND in the germline V gene (reference sequence). The CDR3 is 15 amino acids. V trimming: 2 bases; J trimming: 5 bases; junction bases outside the gene matches: 3. Written as DNA, the CDR3 is TGTGCCAGTAGTATAACAGGGGGCGCAACCGGGGAGCTGTTTTTT. This codes for CASSITGGATGELFF.

The gene calls are TRBV13 and TRBJ2-5; 12 bases are shared with TRBD2. Germline V CDR1 and CDR2: PRHDT, FYEKMQ (reference sequence). The CDR3 contains 16 residues. V shed 5 bases and J 6 bases; nucleotides not matched to a gene: 10. The CDR3 spells CASSPEGLAGLKTQYF. CDR3 nucleotide sequence: TGTGCCAGCAGCCCAGAGGGACTAGCGGGTCTAAAGACCCAGTACTTC.

The CDR3 sequence is CASSRTATYEQYF. The CDR3 nucleotides are TGTGCCAGCAGTCGGACGGCCACCTACGAGCAGTACTTC. The genes are TRBV28 and TRBJ2-7; no definite D call. The germline V and J ends were trimmed by 5 bases and 2 bases, with 10 bases remaining between them. Germline CDR1 is MDHEN and CDR2 is SYDVKM. The CDR3 spans 13 residues.

This clone was seen a handful of times. At one boundary the junction diverges from the germline segment, which might be a read error. The chain combines TRBV2 with TRBJ1-2; D uncertain. The CDR3 has 11 amino acids. Germline V gives CDR1 SNHLY, CDR2 FYNNEI. The CDR3 is CASSARTHPPF. The CDR3 DNA reads TGTGCCAGCAGTGCGAGGACCCACCCACCCTTC.

The chain has TRBV2 and TRBJ2-1; 11 bases are shared with TRBD1. This CDR3 contains 17 residues. The ends lost 6 bases at V and 0 bases at J; junction bases unmatched: 7. Germline lookup yields CDR1 SNHLY and CDR2 FYNNEI. This CDR3 is CASRDWDRGFSYNEQFF. As DNA, the CDR3 is TGTGCCAGCAGAGATTGGGACAGGGGGTTCTCCTACAATGAGCAGTTCTTC.

The rearrangement uses TRBV28 and TRBJ1-4, with 7 bases fitting TRBD1. The CDR3 has 15 residues. Per the germline V gene, CDR1 is MDHEN and CDR2 is SYDVKM. V dropped 7 bases and J dropped 6; count of bases not matched to a gene: 11. The CDR3 DNA is TGTGCCAGCACCGTTCAAGGGGGCGCGGATGAAAAACTGTTTTTT. Translated: CASTVQGGADEKLFF.

The gene calls are TRBV7-9 and TRBJ2-7; no definite D call. The CDR3 totals 15 residues. The germline CDR1 and CDR2 sequences are SEHNR and FQNEAQ (reference sequence). Trimming removed 1 base from V and 2 bases from J, with 12 bases in between. CDR3 residues: CASSLVWDAPYEQYF. Here the CDR3 DNA reads TGTGCCAGCAGCTTAGTGTGGGATGCCCCCTACGAGCAGTACTTC. The full variable domain, in which reference TRBV7-9 and TRBJ2-7 provide the parts outside the CDR3, is DTGVSQNPRHKITKRGQNVTFRCDPISEHNRLYWYRQTLGQGPEFLTYFQNEAQLEKSRLLSDRFSAERPKGSFSTLEIQRTEQGDSAMYLCASSLVWDAPYEQYFGPGTRLTVT.

This clone was seen just once. V gene TRBV7-2 combines with J gene TRBJ2-3; D is possibly TRBD1 (6 bases). The germline gives CDR1 SGHTA, CDR2 FQGNSA. This CDR3 is 15 amino acids long. V was cut by 5 bases and J by 4 bases, with 16 bases left in between. This CDR3 reads CASSPQRGLPDTQYF. The CDR3 DNA is TGTGCCAGCAGCCCCCAGAGGGGGTTGCCAGATACGCAGTATTTT.

The chain is built from TRBV5-6 and TRBJ2-3; 10 positions agree with TRBD2. Unmatched junction bases numbered 5, after V lost 4 bases and J lost 0 bases. The CDR3 runs 16 residues. The germline V gene encodes CDR1 SGHDT and CDR2 YYEEEE. CDR3 nucleotide sequence: TGTGCCAGCAGCCTAGCGGGAGTTACTAGCACAGATACGCAGTATTTT. Its protein product is CASSLAGVTSTDTQYF.

In its sample, this clone was seen once. The V and J genes are TRBV10-3 and TRBJ1-3; tentative D call: TRBD1 (6 bases). V lost 3 bases and J 4 bases, leaving 16 bases between the germline ends. The V gene's germline CDR1 is ENHRY and CDR2 SYGVKD. The CDR3 consists of 16 residues. The CDR3 region is CAISDIRQARGNTIYF. The CDR3 coding sequence is TGTGCCATCAGTGACATCCGACAGGCCCGCGGAAACACCATATATTTT.

V is TRBV5-5 and J is TRBJ1-6; 7 positions match TRBD1. The trim removed 2 bases at V and 9 bases at J, leaving 8 bases unmatched. The length of the CDR3 is 15 residues. Germline V gives CDR1 SGHKS, CDR2 YYEKEE (reference sequence). The CDR3 nucleotides are TGTGCCAGCAGCTTCATAACAGGGGATCTTTCACCCCTCCACTTT. Translation: CASSFITGDLSPLHF.

The J gene is TRBJ1-5, the V gene TRBV7-8; D may be TRBD1 (5 bases). This CDR3 comprises 18 residues. V lost 4 bases and J lost 7, with 26 bases in between. Germline V gene sequence: CDR1 SGHVS, CDR2 FQNEAQ. The CDR3 loop is CASSSTAGQTPPKQPQHF. CDR3 in DNA: TGTGCCAGCAGCTCGACGGCGGGGCAGACCCCTCCTAAACAGCCCCAGCATTTT. Full variable domain (rest looked up from reference TRBV7-8 and TRBJ1-5): GAGVSQSPRYKVAKRGQDVALRCDPISGHVSLFWYQQALGQGPEFLTYFQNEAQLDKSGLPSDRFFAERPEGSVSTLKIQRTQQEDSAVYLCASSSTAGQTPPKQPQHFGDGTRLSIL.

V gene TRBV18 combines with J gene TRBJ1-2, with 8 bases fitting TRBD1. CDR3 size: 14 residues. CDR1 KGHSH and CDR2 LQKENI come from the germline V gene. Trimming at V came to 6 bases and at J to 6 bases, leaving 9 bases not matched to a gene. In nucleotides, the CDR3 is TGTGCCAGCTCGGCCTCGACAGGGGATAATGGCTACACCTTC. The encoded protein is CASSASTGDNGYTF. Based on the CDR3 plus reference TRBV18 and TRBJ1-2, the full variable domain is NAGVMQNPRHLVRRRGQEARLRCSPMKGHSHVYWYRQLPEEGLKFMVYLQKENIIDESGMPKERFSAEFPKEGPSILRIQQVVRGDSAAYFCASSASTGDNGYTFGSGTRLTVV.

The rearrangement uses TRBV2 and TRBJ2-3; perhaps TRBD2 as D (6 bases). The CDR3 is 13 residues long. Deletions cut 1 base from V and 6 bases from J, with 8 bases between. CDR1 is SNHLY and CDR2 is FYNNEI in the germline V gene. DNA of the CDR3: TGTGCCAGCAGTGAAGGTCGGGGGGATACGCAGTATTTT. It is translated as CASSEGRGDTQYF.

V and J are TRBV18 and TRBJ2-5; 10 nucleotides agree with TRBD2. Unmatched junction bases numbered 11, after V lost 0 bases and J lost 4 bases. The CDR3 spans 18 residues. The germline CDR1 and CDR2 sequences are KGHSH and LQKENI. Written as DNA, the CDR3 is TGTGCCAGCTCACCACCGAGCCTAGCGGGAGATAGGGGAGAGACCCAGTACTTC. As protein: CASSPPSLAGDRGETQYF.

This rearrangement joins TRBV13 to TRBJ2-7; D may match TRBD1 or TRBD2 (5 bases each). Germline lookup yields CDR1 PRHDT and CDR2 FYEKMQ (reference sequence). Deletions cut 8 bases from V and 1 base from J, with 12 bases between. There are 13 residues in the CDR3. The CDR3 bases are TGTGCCAGCCGGGGCGGTCAGTCCTACGAGCAGTACTTC. Its translation is CASRGGQSYEQYF.

J is TRBJ2-2 and V is TRBV6-5; 9 bases match TRBD1. Germline CDR1 reads MNHEY; CDR2 reads SVGAGI. V was clipped by 5 bases and J by 0 bases; unmatched bases: 1. The CDR3 loop spans 15 amino acids. CDR3 sequence reads: CASSRQGANTGELFF. The CDR3 DNA sequence: TGTGCCAGCAGTCGACAGGGGGCGAACACCGGGGAGCTGTTTTTT.

The chain joins TRBV2 to TRBJ2-3; tentative D call: TRBD2 (6 bases). CDR3 length: 14 residues. Germline values: CDR1 SNHLY, CDR2 FYNNEI. The V end lost 11 bases, the J end lost 2 bases, and 17 bases lay between the germline ends. The CDR3 region is CASRRELPTDTQYF. Written as DNA, the CDR3 is TGTGCCTCTCGGAGGGAGTTACCCACAGATACGCAGTATTTT. Full variable domain (remainder filled in from reference TRBV2 and TRBJ2-3): EPEVTQTPSHQVTQMGQEVILRCVPISNHLYFYWYRQILGQKVEFLVSFYNNEISEKSEIFDDQFSVERPDGSNFTLKIRSTKLEDSAMYFCASRRELPTDTQYFGPGTRLTVL.

V and J are TRBV30 and TRBJ2-7, with 13 bases lining up with TRBD2. The trim removed 1 base at V and 4 bases at J, leaving 4 bases unmatched. Germline V gene sequence: CDR1 GTSNPN, CDR2 SVGIG (reference sequence). The CDR3 sequence is 15 residues long. CDR3 coding DNA: TGTGCCTGGAGTGGGGGACTAGCGGGACGTTACGAGCAGTACTTC. This translates into CAWSGGLAGRYEQYF. The full variable domain, completed using reference TRBV30 and TRBJ2-7, is SQTIHQWPATLVQPVGSPLSLECTVEGTSNPNLYWYRQAAGRGLQLLFYSVGIGQISSEVPQNLSASRPQDRQFILSSKKLLLSDSGFYLCAWSGGLAGRYEQYFGPGTRLTVT.